This T cell receptor beta chain emerged from a study of blood T cell repertoires in COVID-19. Clones were read by immunoSEQ multiplex PCR, and TCRdb kept only the in-frame ones, dropping some. The sample lists more than 60,000 clones; roughly 85% were seen once. This CDR3 comprises 15 residues. Germline CDR1 reads LGHNA; CDR2 reads YNFKEQ. V was shortened by 0 bases and J by 8 bases, with 14 bases between the two germline ends. The clonotype comes from a woman aged 80 or older with active or convalescent COVID-19. Sequenced material: peripheral blood. The V gene is TRBV4-2, the J gene TRBJ2-1, with a possible D match to TRBD2 (6 bases). This chain's CDR3 is CASSQEAGSTYEQFF. The CDR3 DNA reads as TGTGCCAGCAGCCAAGAAGCGGGCTCAACATATGAGCAGTTCTTC.